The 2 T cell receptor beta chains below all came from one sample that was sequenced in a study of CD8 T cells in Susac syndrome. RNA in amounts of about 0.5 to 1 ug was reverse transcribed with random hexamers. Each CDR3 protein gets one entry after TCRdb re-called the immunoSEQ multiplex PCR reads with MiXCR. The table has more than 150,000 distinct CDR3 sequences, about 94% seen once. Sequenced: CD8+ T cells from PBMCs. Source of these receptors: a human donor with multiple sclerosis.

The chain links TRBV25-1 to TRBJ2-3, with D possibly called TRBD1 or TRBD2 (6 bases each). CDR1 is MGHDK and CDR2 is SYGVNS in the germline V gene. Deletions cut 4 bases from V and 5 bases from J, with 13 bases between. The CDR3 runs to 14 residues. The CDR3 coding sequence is TGTGCCAGCAGTGGAGGGGGGAGTGGAGATACGCAGTATTTT. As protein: CASSGGGSGDTQYF.

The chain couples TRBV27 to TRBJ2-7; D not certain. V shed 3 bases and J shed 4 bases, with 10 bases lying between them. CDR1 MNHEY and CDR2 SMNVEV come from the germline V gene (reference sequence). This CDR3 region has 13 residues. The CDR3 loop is CASSLGLLYEQYF. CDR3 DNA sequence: TGTGCCAGCAGTTTGGGCTTATTGTACGAGCAGTACTTC.